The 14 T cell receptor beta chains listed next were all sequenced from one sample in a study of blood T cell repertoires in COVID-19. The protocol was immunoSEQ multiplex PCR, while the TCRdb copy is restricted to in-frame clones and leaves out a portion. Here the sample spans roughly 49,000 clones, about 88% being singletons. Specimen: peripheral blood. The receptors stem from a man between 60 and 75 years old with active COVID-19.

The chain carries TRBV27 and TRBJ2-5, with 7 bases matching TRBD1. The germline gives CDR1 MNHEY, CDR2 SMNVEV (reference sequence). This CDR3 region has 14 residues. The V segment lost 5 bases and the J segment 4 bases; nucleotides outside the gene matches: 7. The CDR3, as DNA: TGTGCCAGCAGTATGACAGGGTTTGGAGAGACCCAGTACTTC. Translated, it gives CASSMTGFGETQYF.

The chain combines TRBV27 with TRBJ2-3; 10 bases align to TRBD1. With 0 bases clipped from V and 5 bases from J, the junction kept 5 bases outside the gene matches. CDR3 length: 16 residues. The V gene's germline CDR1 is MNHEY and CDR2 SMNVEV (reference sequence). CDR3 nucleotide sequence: TGTGCCAGCAGTTTATCAGACAGGGGGCGGGGAGATACGCAGTATTTT. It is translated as CASSLSDRGRGDTQYF.

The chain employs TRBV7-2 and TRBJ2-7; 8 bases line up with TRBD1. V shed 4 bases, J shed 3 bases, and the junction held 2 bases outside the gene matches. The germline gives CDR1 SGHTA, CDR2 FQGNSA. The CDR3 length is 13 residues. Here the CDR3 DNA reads TGTGCCAGCAGCTCGGACAGGGTCTACGAGCAGTACTTC. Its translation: CASSSDRVYEQYF.

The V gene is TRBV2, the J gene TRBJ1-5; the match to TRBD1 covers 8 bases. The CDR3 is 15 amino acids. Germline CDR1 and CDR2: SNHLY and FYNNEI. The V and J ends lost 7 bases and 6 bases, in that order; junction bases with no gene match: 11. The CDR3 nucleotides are TGTGCCAGCAAATCCGGGACAGGCCAGGGTCAGCCCCAGCATTTT. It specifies CASKSGTGQGQPQHF.

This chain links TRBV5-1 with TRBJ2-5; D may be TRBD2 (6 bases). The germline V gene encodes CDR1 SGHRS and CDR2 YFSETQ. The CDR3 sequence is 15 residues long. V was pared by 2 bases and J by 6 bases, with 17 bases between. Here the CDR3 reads CASSLGLQLEQTQYF. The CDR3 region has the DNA TGCGCCAGCAGCTTAGGACTACAATTGGAGCAGACCCAGTACTTC.

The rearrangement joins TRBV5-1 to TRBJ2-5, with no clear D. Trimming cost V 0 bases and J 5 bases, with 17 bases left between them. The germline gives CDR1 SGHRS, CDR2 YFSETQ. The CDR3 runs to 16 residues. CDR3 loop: CASSLDSRHFGETQYF. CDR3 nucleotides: TGCGCCAGCAGCTTGGACTCCCGGCACTTCGGGGAGACCCAGTACTTC.

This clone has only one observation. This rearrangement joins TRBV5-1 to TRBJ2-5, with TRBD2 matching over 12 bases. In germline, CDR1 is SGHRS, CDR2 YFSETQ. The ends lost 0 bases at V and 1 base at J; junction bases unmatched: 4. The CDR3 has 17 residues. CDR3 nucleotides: TGCGCCAGCAGCTTGGGTCAACTAGCGGGAGGCCAAGAGACCCAGTACTTC. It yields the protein CASSLGQLAGGQETQYF.

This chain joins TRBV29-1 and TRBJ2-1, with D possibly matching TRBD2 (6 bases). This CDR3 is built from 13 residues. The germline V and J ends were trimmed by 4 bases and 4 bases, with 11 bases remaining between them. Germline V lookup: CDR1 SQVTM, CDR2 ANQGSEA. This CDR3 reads CSVGAGGYNEQFF. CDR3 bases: TGCAGCGTTGGGGCCGGGGGTTACAATGAGCAGTTCTTC.

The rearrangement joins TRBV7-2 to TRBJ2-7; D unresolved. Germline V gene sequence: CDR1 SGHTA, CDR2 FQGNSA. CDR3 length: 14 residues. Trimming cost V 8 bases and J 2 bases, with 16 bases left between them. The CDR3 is CASRLSLLTYEQYF. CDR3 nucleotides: TGTGCCAGCCGTCTGTCACTTCTAACCTACGAGCAGTACTTC.

As DNA, the CDR3 is TGTGCCAGCAGCCCGGACAGGGGGCCGTTAACCGGGGAGCTGTTTTTT. It specifies CASSPDRGPLTGELFF. The chain joins TRBV5-6 to TRBJ2-2; the match to TRBD1 covers 11 bases. V was clipped by 4 bases and J by 5 bases; unmatched bases: 7. There are 16 residues in the CDR3. Germline V gene data show CDR1 as SGHDT and CDR2 as YYEEEE.

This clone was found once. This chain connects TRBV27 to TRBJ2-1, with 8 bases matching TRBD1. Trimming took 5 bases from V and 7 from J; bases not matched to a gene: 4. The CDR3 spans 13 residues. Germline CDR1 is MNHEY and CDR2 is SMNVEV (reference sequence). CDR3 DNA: TGTGCCAGCAGTCCCTGGACAGGGAATGAGCAGTTCTTC. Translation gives CASSPWTGNEQFF.

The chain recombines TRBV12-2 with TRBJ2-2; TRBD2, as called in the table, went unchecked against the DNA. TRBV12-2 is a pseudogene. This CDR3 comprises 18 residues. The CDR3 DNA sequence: TGTGCAAGTCGCTTAGGCGTACGAGGGAAGAGGGACACCGGGGAGCTGTTTTTT. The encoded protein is CASRLGVRGKRDTGELFF.

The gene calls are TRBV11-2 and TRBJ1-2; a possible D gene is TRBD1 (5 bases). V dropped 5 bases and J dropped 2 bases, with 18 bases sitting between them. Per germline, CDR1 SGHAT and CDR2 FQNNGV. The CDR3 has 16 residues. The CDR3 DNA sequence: TGTGCCAGCAGCCTCAGCCCCCGAGACAGCAACTATGGCTACACCTTC. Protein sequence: CASSLSPRDSNYGYTF.

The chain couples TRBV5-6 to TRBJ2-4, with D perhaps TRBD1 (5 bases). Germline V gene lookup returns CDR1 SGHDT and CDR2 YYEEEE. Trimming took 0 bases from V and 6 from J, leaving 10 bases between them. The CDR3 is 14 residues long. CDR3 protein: CASSLVGRGNIQYF. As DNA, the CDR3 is TGTGCCAGCAGCTTGGTGGGAAGGGGAAACATTCAGTACTTC.